This is a list of T cell receptor beta chains from one sample in a study of cytomegalovirus exposure and HLA in healthy donors. TCRdb's copy holds only in-frame clones and misses some; the assay was immunoSEQ multiplex PCR. Here the sample spans roughly 150,000 clones, about 81% being singletons. The specimen sequenced was PBMCs. The receptors stem from a woman younger than 35 in good health and CMV-seronegative. CDR3s leave out the opening cysteine and the closing phenylalanine or tryptophan. Fields, in order: V gene, clone size, CDR3 length, J gene, CDR3 protein. Some rows have no size entry. The others give once, few or many, or a class for an expanded clone.

TRBV19	once	15	TRBJ2-3	ASSSSRTPDSTDTQY
TRBV15	NA	13	TRBJ2-7	ATSRVGTASYEQY
TRBV11-2	NA	12	TRBJ2-7	ASSFSGGTYEQY
TRBV6-5	once	13	TRBJ1-6	ASRPTGEVNSPLH
TRBV7-9	once	17	NA	ASSLFSGGAKPETYEQY
TRBV7-9	NA	15	TRBJ2-3	ASSLDLILASTDTQY
TRBV5-1	NA	12	TRBJ1-1	ASSLSTVEPEAF
TRBV19	NA	12	TRBJ2-5	ASSIQGSQGGQY
TRBV6-6	NA	11	TRBJ2-7	ASSNNRAHEQY
TRBV28	NA	13	TRBJ2-7	ASSFLTGGRDEQY
TRBV28	once	12	TRBJ2-4	ASSFRGWKNIQY
TRBV4-2	NA	13	TRBJ1-2	ASSQEEGLSYGYT
TRBV5-6	NA	11	NA	ASSLGSTYEQY
TRBV5-1	NA	12	TRBJ2-7	ASSLRGTDYEQY
TRBV11-2	NA	11	TRBJ2-1	ASSLGLVNEQF
TRBV7-7	NA	13	TRBJ2-5	ASSTSGRAWETQY
TRBV27	NA	12	TRBJ2-7	ASRRLAGAYEQY
TRBV6-5	NA	14	TRBJ2-7	ASSYSLGLALYEQY